A selection of T cell receptor beta chains follows, all from one sample in a study of blood T cell repertoires in COVID-19. The protocol was immunoSEQ multiplex PCR, while the TCRdb copy is restricted to in-frame clones and leaves out a portion. The sample carries fewer than 300,000 clones, around four fifths recorded once. The sequenced material came from peripheral blood. The receptors originated from an elderly man with acute or convalescent COVID-19. Each CDR3 is given with its conserved first and last residue. The order of the fields is V gene, J gene, clone size, D gene, CDR3 protein, CDR3 DNA. A D gene is named only where the DNA matches it firmly. The size of a clone is reported for some rows only, either as once, few or many, or as a class for expanded clones.

TRBV30,TRBJ1-2,.,TRBD1,CAWSVTGGGSGYTF,TGTGCCTGGAGTGTAACAGGGGGGGGTTCAGGCTACACCTTC
TRBV27,TRBJ1-1,.,TRBD1,CASSKTGSAEAFF,TGTGCCAGCAGCAAGACAGGGTCTGCTGAAGCTTTCTTT
TRBV15,TRBJ2-2,.,.,CATSRGGGSTGELFF,TGTGCCACCAGCAGAGGGGGGGGCAGCACCGGGGAGCTGTTTTTT
TRBV19,TRBJ2-7,.,TRBD2,CASTPGLAGEDEQYF,TGTGCCAGTACCCCGGGACTAGCGGGAGAGGATGAGCAGTACTTC
TRBV27,TRBJ2-2,.,TRBD1,CASSLSPTGGELFF,TGTGCCAGCAGTTTATCACCGACAGGGGGGGAGCTGTTTTTT
TRBV6-1,TRBJ1-2,.,.,CASSEVDISGYTF,TGTGCCAGCAGTGAAGTCGACATATCTGGCTACACCTTC
TRBV5-1,TRBJ2-1,.,.,CASSLSSVSSYNEQFF,TGCGCCAGCAGCCTAAGTAGCGTAAGCTCCTACAATGAGCAGTTCTTC
TRBV9,TRBJ2-1,.,TRBD2,CASSDPGLAVYNEQFF,TGTGCCAGCAGCGACCCGGGACTAGCGGTCTACAATGAGCAGTTCTTC
TRBV11-2,TRBJ2-2,.,TRBD1,CASSLWDRVGDTGELFF,TGTGCCAGCAGCTTATGGGACAGAGTTGGGGACACCGGGGAGCTGTTTTTT
TRBV28,TRBJ1-2,few,.,CASSLAHVNYGYTF,TGTGCCAGCAGTTTGGCTCATGTAAACTATGGCTACACCTTC